The clone carrying this T cell receptor beta chain was seen more than once but under ten times. V was shortened by 4 bases and J by 2 bases, with 16 bases between the two germline ends. This CDR3 is 15 amino acids long. Germline values: CDR1 SQVTM, CDR2 ANQGSEA. Unique molecular identifiers were used in preparing the TCRbeta library. TCRdb analysed the PCR reads with MiXCR anew, one entry per CDR3 protein. The sample has a few hundred thousand distinct CDR3 sequences, about a quarter seen once; the top ten hold about 2.6%. These data come from a study of T-cell reconstitution after alpha-beta-depleted transplantation in children.

Sequencing was performed on PBMCs, taken before TCRalphabeta/CD19-depleted stem cell transplant. This rearrangement joins TRBV29-1 to TRBJ2-3, with a weak D call TRBD2 (7 bases). The TCR sequence derives from a girl aged 2 to 10 with Fanconi anemia, due to receive a stem cell transplant. DNA for the CDR3: TGCAGCGTTGGAGCGGGCGGGGGCTACACAGATACGCAGTATTTT. Residues: CSVGAGGGYTDTQYF.